This paragraph covers one T cell receptor beta chain sequence. Using immunoSEQ multiplex PCR, the repertoire was profiled, and TCRdb retains in-frame clones only, with some absent. The sample consists of about 58,000 clones, approximately 81% of them appearing once. The data belong to a study of blood T cell repertoires in COVID-19. Study background: T cells, B-cell-depleted T cells, or PBMCs provided the cDNA or gDNA that served as material.

The CDR3 runs to 12 residues. The V and J ends lost 10 bases and 4 bases, in that order; junction bases with no gene match: 5. The germline gives CDR1 LNHDA, CDR2 SQIVND (reference sequence). The sample taken for sequencing was peripheral blood. The chain has TRBV19 and TRBJ1-1; 8 positions agree with TRBD1. This receptor was obtained from a man aged 35-49 years with active COVID-19. Written as DNA, the CDR3 is TGTGCCATTCAAGACAGGGGCACTGAAGCTTTCTTT. This sequence encodes CAIQDRGTEAFF. Variable domain in full (rest from reference TRBV19 and TRBJ1-1): DGGITQSPKYLFRKEGQNVTLSCEQNLNHDAMYWYRQDPGQGLRLIYYSQIVNDFQKGDIAEGYSVSREKKESFPLTVTSAQKNPTAFYLCAIQDRGTEAFFGQGTRLTVV.